The TCR beta chain described here comes from a study of response to subunit inactivated influenza vaccine. V lost 6 bases, J lost 5 bases, and 12 bases lay in between. Germline lookup yields CDR1 MNHNY and CDR2 SVGAGI (reference sequence). This CDR3 spans 13 amino acids. Findings and limits, study-wide: There was a suggestion from the authors that each seasonal influenza vaccination recruits few new T cells.

A remark on this clonotype: Its matching antigen is unknown.

TCRdb called the RT-PCR reads again in MiXCR, with one record for every CDR3 protein. The data show hundreds of thousands of distinct CDR3 sequences, with under 15% seen just once and around 14% held by the top ten. The receptor was derived from a man aged 45-65 years who received an inactivated influenza vaccine. This chain connects TRBV6-6 to TRBJ2-3; weak D call: TRBD2 (6 bases). The input for sequencing was PBMCs from blood, taken roughly 45 days after vaccination. The CDR3 spells CASSRLGVDTQYF. The CDR3 coding sequence is TGTGCCAGCAGCAGACTAGGGGTAGATACGCAGTATTTT.